This passage covers 26 T cell receptor beta chains from one sample sequenced in a study of tumor and adjacent non-tumor tissue in lung cancer. No cell sorting was done before RNA was extracted from the tissue. A modified ARM-PCR protocol with three rounds of nested PCR amplified TCRbeta. MiXCR, run by TCRdb on the multiplex PCR reads, gives a single entry per CDR3 protein. This table holds about 93,000 distinct CDR3 sequences, approximately 70% found once. The sample was lung tumor tissue. The receptors here all came from a man aged 55-75 years with non-small cell lung cancer.

The table lists this clonotype with many counts. The chain links TRBV6-2 or TRBV6-3 to TRBJ2-7, with D perhaps matching TRBD1 or TRBD2 (5 bases each). The CDR3 runs 15 residues. Germline V lookup: CDR1 MNHEY, CDR2 SVGEGT. The V and J ends lost 7 bases and 2 bases respectively, with 18 bases between them. The CDR3 DNA is TGTGCCAGCACCGACCCCGGGACGGCCACCTACGAGCAGTACTTC. It encodes CASTDPGTATYEQYF.

This clonotype showed up many times. The gene calls are TRBV4-1 and TRBJ2-1; D may be TRBD1 or TRBD2 (5 bases each). The CDR3 runs 16 residues. Germline values: CDR1 MGHRA, CDR2 YSYEKL. V gave up 7 bases and J gave up 0 bases, with 16 bases separating them. CDR3 DNA: TGCGCCAGCACCGCCGGGACGGCCAGCTCCTACAATGAGCAGTTCTTC. Protein: CASTAGTASSYNEQFF.

About this clonotype itself: One junction end does not reproduce the germline sequence, and a read error may be involved. V usage is TRBV6-5 and J usage is TRBJ2-5, with 7 positions matching TRBD1. Germline CDR1 is MNHEY and CDR2 is SVGAGI. The CDR3 is 16 residues long. CDR3 DNA: TGTGCCATCAGTTACCTGATGACAGGGTGTCTGGAGACCCAGTACTTC. It encodes CAISYLMTGCLETQYF.

A single count supports this clonotype. The gene calls are TRBV7-9 and TRBJ2-1; tentatively, D is TRBD2 (5 bases). The germline V gene encodes CDR1 SEHNR and CDR2 FQNEAQ (reference sequence). This CDR3 region has 18 residues. V lost 2 bases to trimming and J lost 1 base, with 18 bases between them. CDR3 bases: TGTGCCAGCAGCTTAACACTACCGGGAACAAAATCCTACAATGAGCAGTTCTTC. Its protein is CASSLTLPGTKSYNEQFF. Using reference TRBV7-9 and TRBJ2-1 for the parts outside the CDR3, the full variable domain is DTGVSQNPRHKITKRGQNVTFRCDPISEHNRLYWYRQTLGQGPEFLTYFQNEAQLEKSRLLSDRFSAERPKGSFSTLEIQRTEQGDSAMYLCASSLTLPGTKSYNEQFFGPGTRLTVL.

This chain uses TRBV6-2 or TRBV6-3 with TRBJ2-4; D unclear. Trimming took 2 bases from V and 0 from J, leaving 14 bases between them. This CDR3 spans 17 amino acids. The germline V gene has CDR1 MNHEY and CDR2 SVGEGT. This chain's CDR3 is CASSYAPGILAKNIQYF. The CDR3 DNA is TGTGCCAGCAGTTACGCCCCGGGTATACTAGCCAAAAACATTCAGTACTTC.

The chain uses TRBV5-4 and TRBJ1-1; no clear D. Trimming shortened V by 5 bases and J by 0 bases, and 14 bases separated the two germline ends. Germline lookup yields CDR1 SGHNT and CDR2 YYREEE (reference sequence). The CDR3 is made up of 15 amino acids. CDR3 region: CASSDGRSMNTEAFF. As DNA, the CDR3 is TGTGCCAGCAGTGACGGACGGTCTATGAACACTGAAGCTTTCTTT. The full variable domain, its missing parts supplied by reference TRBV5-4 and TRBJ1-1, is ETGVTQSPTHLIKTRGQQVTLRCSSQSGHNTVSWYQQALGQGPQFIFQYYREEENGRGNFPPRFSGLQFPNYSSELNVNALELDDSALYLCASSDGRSMNTEAFFGQGTRLTVV.

To note about this clonotype: A much larger clone lies a single base off, so this may be a read error. The chain is built from TRBV20-1 and TRBJ2-3; possibly TRBD1 or TRBD2 for D (5 bases each). Germline V gene lookup returns CDR1 DFQATT and CDR2 SNEGSKA (reference sequence). V shed 6 bases and J shed 4 bases, with 26 bases lying between them. This CDR3 has 17 amino acids. CDR3 amino acids: CSANPPSGPHGSDTQYF. CDR3 bases: TGCAGTGCAAACCCCCCGTCGGGACCTCACGGATCAGATACGCAGTATTTT.

The table lists this clonotype with a count of one. The junction shows a germline mismatch at one end, possibly a read error. V usage is TRBV12-3 or TRBV12-4 and J usage is TRBJ2-6; tentative D call: TRBD1 (5 bases). This CDR3 is 17 amino acids long. The CDR3 region is CASSSGSSVSGANALTF. The CDR3 DNA reads as TGTGCCAGCAGTTCTGGGTCTTCTGTCTCTGGGGCCAACGCCCTGACTTTC.

Note on this clonotype: Being one base from a much bigger clone, this may be a read error. This chain uses TRBV10-2 with TRBJ2-2, with D unclear. The CDR3 has 15 amino acids. Germline V gene data show CDR1 as WSHSY and CDR2 as SAAADI. Trimming removed 2 bases at V and 9 bases at J, with 16 bases between. DNA of the CDR3: TGCGCCAGCAGTGAGATGGGTTTCCACGCCAGGGAGCTGTTTTTT. Its translation is CASSEMGFHARELFF.

This clonotype was observed a handful of times. The chain combines TRBV25-1 with TRBJ2-5; weak D call: TRBD2 (6 bases). Germline V gives CDR1 MGHDK, CDR2 SYGVNS. There are 17 residues in the CDR3. Trimming removed 3 bases at V and 5 bases at J, with 22 bases between. The CDR3 protein is CASSEFSPGVTPETQYF. The CDR3 DNA reads TGTGCCAGCAGTGAGTTTTCGCCGGGAGTTACTCCGGAGACCCAGTACTTC.

The table lists this clonotype with a few counts. A read error may account for a junction end that differs from germline. The V gene is TRBV29-1, the J gene TRBJ1-1; a possible D gene is TRBD1 (5 bases). Germline V gene sequence: CDR1 SQVTM, CDR2 ANQGSEA. The CDR3 loop spans 12 amino acids. The CDR3: CSVTRGLTEASF. The CDR3 region has the DNA TGCAGCGTTACCCGGGGGTTGACTGAAGCTTCCTTT. Full variable domain (missing parts from reference TRBV29-1 and TRBJ1-1): SAVISQKPSRDICQRGTSLTIQCQVDSQVTMMFWYRQQPGQSLTLIATANQGSEATYESGFVIDKFPISRPNLTFSTLTVSNMSPEDSSIYLCSVTRGLTEASFGQGTRLTVV.

This chain connects TRBV4-3 to TRBJ2-1; D call uncertain. CDR1 is LGHNA and CDR2 is YSLEER in the germline V gene. The CDR3 is 15 residues long. V lost 4 bases to trimming and J lost 7 bases, with 17 bases between them. Written as DNA, the CDR3 is TGCGCCAGCAGCCGAGATCTAGGGATGGGAAATGAGCAGTTCTTC. Its translation is CASSRDLGMGNEQFF.

This rearrangement joins TRBV10-1 to TRBJ2-3; 7 positions match TRBD1. J gave up 5 bases and V 6 bases, and 8 bases lay outside the gene matches. The CDR3 loop spans 14 amino acids. CDR1 is WNHNN, CDR2 SYGVQD, per germline (reference sequence). The CDR3 nucleotides read TGCGCCAGCAGCCCGACAGGGAGACTAGATACGCAGTATTTT. Its translation is CASSPTGRLDTQYF.

This chain uses TRBV6-5 with TRBJ1-5; TRBD1 is a possible D gene (5 bases). The CDR3 runs 16 residues. Germline CDR1 reads MNHEY; CDR2 reads SVGAGI. The CDR3 here is CAGRSGAGNSNQPQHF. The CDR3 nucleotides read TGTGCTGGCAGATCCGGGGCAGGGAATAGCAATCAGCCCCAGCATTTT.

To note about this clonotype: A much larger clone sits a single nucleotide away, making a read error possible. The rearrangement uses TRBV5-6 and TRBJ2-2; D may be TRBD2 (6 bases). Germline values: CDR1 SGHDT, CDR2 YYEEEE. This CDR3 spans 16 amino acids. As DNA, the CDR3 is TGTGCCAGCAGCTTGTTTACAAGACGGAACACCGGGGGGCTGTTTTTT. Translated: CASSLFTRRNTGGLFF.

CDR3 sequence (DNA): TGCGCCAGCAGCCAAGATCGAGGGACTAGCGGGAGGATTGCCCAGGGCAATGAGCAGTTCTTC. As protein: CASSQDRGTSGRIAQGNEQFF. The rearrangement joins TRBV4-1 to TRBJ2-1, with 15 bases matching TRBD2. The CDR3 totals 21 residues. After removal of 0 bases from V and 6 bases from J, the junction contained 15 bases not matched to a gene. The germline V gene encodes CDR1 MGHRA and CDR2 YSYEKL.

The V call is TRBV11-2, the J call TRBJ2-1; 10 nucleotides line up with TRBD2. V was pared by 1 base and J by 5 bases, with 2 bases of the junction left unmatched. The CDR3 length is 15 residues. Germline CDR1 SGHAT, CDR2 FQNNGV. The CDR3 spells CASSLGLAGDNEQFF. The CDR3 DNA follows: TGTGCCAGCAGCTTAGGGCTAGCGGGAGACAATGAGCAGTTCTTC. Filled out from reference TRBV11-2 and TRBJ2-1, the complete variable domain reads EAGVAQSPRYKIIEKRQSVAFWCNPISGHATLYWYQQILGQGPKLLIQFQNNGVVDDSQLPKDRFSAERLKGVDSTLKIQPAKLEDSAVYLCASSLGLAGDNEQFFGPGTRLTVL.

The table lists this clonotype with a count of one. A much more abundant neighbour one base away suggests this may be a read error. V is TRBV5-1 and J is TRBJ2-3; 7 bases are a match to TRBD1. The CDR3 covers 14 residues. Germline CDR1 SGHRS, CDR2 YFSETQ. The CDR3 sequence: CTSSLGQPTDTQYF. Here the CDR3 DNA reads TGCACCAGCAGCCTGGGACAGCCCACAGATACGCAGTATTTT.

This clonotype was recorded many times. V is TRBV29-1 and J is TRBJ2-7, with TRBD2 matching over 13 bases. Germline-derived CDR1 and CDR2 are SQVTM and ANQGSEA. The CDR3 spans 14 residues. J gave up 6 bases and V 5 bases, and 7 bases lay outside the gene matches. The CDR3 loop is CSVRLAGGGGEQYF. The DNA for the CDR3 is TGCAGCGTTAGACTAGCGGGAGGTGGGGGCGAGCAGTACTTC.

This chain links TRBV29-1 with TRBJ1-3; TRBD1 agrees at 7 bases. The ends lost 7 bases at V and 3 bases at J; junction bases unmatched: 12. Germline lookup yields CDR1 SQVTM and CDR2 ANQGSEA. This CDR3 has 15 residues. CDR3 in DNA: TGCAGCGCTCGAGCGGGACAGTACTTTGGAAACACCATATATTTT. Its protein is CSARAGQYFGNTIYF.

This clonotype was observed a single time. This sequence joins TRBV6-5 and TRBJ2-5, with 11 bases identical to TRBD2. The CDR3 sequence is 16 residues long. Germline V lookup: CDR1 MNHEY, CDR2 SVGAGI. J gave up 3 bases and V 2 bases, and 5 bases lay outside the gene matches. CDR3 sequence reads: CASSYIAGGLEETQYF. In DNA form, the CDR3 reads TGTGCCAGCAGTTACATAGCGGGGGGGTTGGAAGAGACCCAGTACTTC.

Regarding this clonotype: Since no conserved phenylalanine or tryptophan closes the CDR3, a read error is the likely cause. The chain couples TRBV5-1 to TRBJ2-3; maybe TRBD2 (5 bases). The CDR3 covers 14 residues. Germline loops: CDR1 SGHRS, CDR2 YFSETQ. CDR3: CASSFRGMADRQYL. For the CDR3, the DNA is TGCGCCAGCAGCTTCCGGGGTATGGCAGATAGGCAGTATCTT.

Worth noting for this clonotype: Compared with germline, one end of the junction differs, possibly owing to a read error. The chain couples TRBV11-3 to TRBJ2-1; D remains unclear. Per the germline V gene, CDR1 is SGHNT and CDR2 is YENEEA. There are 15 residues in the CDR3. This chain's CDR3 is CASSLNGRSYNQQSF. CDR3 bases: TGTGCCAGCAGCTTGAACGGCCGCTCCTACAATCAGCAGTCCTTT.

The chain carries TRBV6-5 and TRBJ2-2; tentative D call: TRBD2 (6 bases). CDR3 length: 12 amino acids. Germline V CDR1 and CDR2: MNHEY, SVGAGI. V was clipped by 11 bases and J by 14 bases, with 21 bases between them. In DNA, the CDR3 is TGTGCCTCTATTGCGGGCGCCGGGGGACTGTTTTTT. It yields the protein CASIAGAGGLFF.

This clonotype was observed at least ten times. The chain carries TRBV6-6 and TRBJ2-1; a possible D gene is TRBD2 (5 bases). The length of the CDR3 is 15 residues. Trimming stripped 6 bases from V and 6 bases from J, with 18 bases between. Germline CDR1 MNHNY, CDR2 SVGAGI (reference sequence). CDR3 DNA sequence: TGTGCCAGCAGAAATGACGGGAACTGGGGCAATGAGCAGTTCTTC. Translation: CASRNDGNWGNEQFF.

Notes on this clonotype: The CDR3 does not end in the conserved phenylalanine or tryptophan, so this is likely a read error. The chain is built from TRBV6-5 and TRBJ1-5; possible D gene TRBD1, 5 bases. This CDR3 is built from 13 residues. Germline loops: CDR1 MNHEY, CDR2 SVGAGI. CDR3 sequence (DNA): TGTGCCAACAGTGGGGGGTCTGGACAGCCCCAGCATATT. Its translation: CANSGGSGQPQHI.